These 3 T cell receptor beta chains were sequenced from one sample in a study of siplizumab effects on memory and regulatory T cells. TCRdb's copy holds only in-frame clones and misses some; the assay was immunoSEQ multiplex PCR. There are about 100,000 clones in the sample; 91% occur only once, and 0.13% to 0.15% lies in the top ten. Sequenced input: CD4+ T cells sorted from blood. The receptors originated from a human donor in good health.

The genes are TRBV5-4 and TRBJ2-5, with unresolved D. Near its end, the DNA agrees better with TRBJ2-7, so the J call may be wrong. This CDR3 contains 15 residues. Germline CDR1 is SGHNT and CDR2 is YYREEE (reference sequence). CDR3 loop: CASSGTVLSSYEQYF. CDR3 coding DNA: TGTGCCAGCAGCGGAACAGTCCTAAGCTCCTACGAGCAGTACTTC.

This chain links TRBV5-1 with TRBJ1-2; TRBD1 agrees at 8 bases. Germline assignment: CDR1 SGHRS and CDR2 YFSETQ. J gave up 2 bases and V 0 bases, and 3 bases lay outside the gene matches. The CDR3 has 15 residues. CDR3 sequence: CASSLGNRGNYGYTF. CDR3 coding DNA: TGCGCCAGCAGCTTGGGGAACAGGGGGAACTATGGCTACACCTTC.

V usage is TRBV5-1 and J usage is TRBJ1-4, with D hard to call. The CDR3 has 14 amino acids. The V end lost 0 bases, the J end lost 0 bases, and 3 bases lay between the germline ends. CDR1 SGHRS and CDR2 YFSETQ come from the germline V gene. The CDR3 nucleotides read TGCGCCAGCAGCTTGGTTGCAACTAATGAAAAACTGTTTTTT. The encoded protein is CASSLVATNEKLFF.